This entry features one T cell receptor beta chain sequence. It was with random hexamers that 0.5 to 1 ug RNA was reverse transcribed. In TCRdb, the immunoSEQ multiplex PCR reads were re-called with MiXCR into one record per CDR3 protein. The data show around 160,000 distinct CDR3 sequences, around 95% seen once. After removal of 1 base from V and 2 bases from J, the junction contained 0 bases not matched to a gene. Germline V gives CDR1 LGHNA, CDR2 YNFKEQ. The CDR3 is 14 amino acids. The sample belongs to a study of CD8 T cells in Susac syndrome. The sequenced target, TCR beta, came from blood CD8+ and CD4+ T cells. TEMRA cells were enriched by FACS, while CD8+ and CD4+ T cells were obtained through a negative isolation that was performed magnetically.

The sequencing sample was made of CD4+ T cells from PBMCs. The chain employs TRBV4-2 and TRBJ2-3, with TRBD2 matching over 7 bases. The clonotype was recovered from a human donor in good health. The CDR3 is CASSQGDYTDTQYF. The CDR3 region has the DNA TGTGCCAGCAGCCAAGGGGACTACACAGATACGCAGTATTTT.